These 13 T cell receptor beta chains share one sample of origin, sequenced in a study of post-analysis software for immune sequencing data. Study-level results: Patients showed TRBV5-6, TRBV5-1 and TRBV20-1 among roughly 5 TRBV segments more frequent than in controls.

Unique molecular identifiers were present in the TCR beta cDNA libraries. Via MiXCR, TCRdb re-called the PCR reads, giving one row per CDR3 protein. The table shows 350,000 to 450,000 distinct CDR3 sequences, with approximately 38% occurring only once. Their cognate antigens are unknown. The sample taken for sequencing was blood. Receptors were obtained from a girl between 10 and 17 years old with multiple sclerosis.

The rearrangement links TRBV6-2 or TRBV6-3 to TRBJ2-1; the match to TRBD2 covers 10 bases. The CDR3 runs 14 residues. V dropped 4 bases and J dropped 10; count of bases not matched to a gene: 7. The germline V gene has CDR1 MNHEY and CDR2 SVGEGT. CDR3 DNA sequence: TGTGCCAGCAGTTCCTCCCTTAGCGGGAGGGAGCAGTTCTTC. It yields the protein CASSSSLSGREQFF.

With regard to this clonotype: One end of the junction is discordant with germline, which a read error may explain. The V gene is TRBV29-1, the J gene TRBJ2-7; 9 bases fit TRBD1. Germline loops: CDR1 SQVTM, CDR2 ANQGSEA. This CDR3 contains 14 residues. The CDR3 DNA reads TGCAGCGTTGGACCGGGACAGGGAACCTACGTGCAGTACTTC. This codes for CSVGPGQGTYVQYF.

This clonotype came up many times. The rearrangement joins TRBV11-2 to TRBJ1-1; perhaps TRBD1 as D (6 bases). Trimming removed 5 bases at V and 1 base at J, with 11 bases between. The CDR3 is 14 amino acids. Germline CDR1 SGHAT, CDR2 FQNNGV. The CDR3 region has the DNA TGTGCCAGCAGCCTGACAGGCACGAACACTGAAGCTTTCTTT. This sequence encodes CASSLTGTNTEAFF.

This chain links TRBV5-1 with TRBJ2-5, with D perhaps given as TRBD1 or TRBD2 (6 bases each). The CDR3 is made up of 14 amino acids. The V end was cut by 1 base, the J end by 2 bases, with 9 bases between. Per germline, CDR1 SGHRS and CDR2 YFSETQ. Here the CDR3 reads CASSLPGAQETQYF. The DNA of the CDR3 is TGCGCCAGCAGCTTGCCGGGGGCTCAAGAGACCCAGTACTTC.

V and J are TRBV5-1 and TRBJ2-1; TRBD2 is a possible D gene (6 bases). This CDR3 is built from 16 residues. Trimming pared 3 bases from V and 3 bases from J, leaving 16 bases between. The germline gives CDR1 SGHRS, CDR2 YFSETQ. CDR3: CASSSPPGLDYNEQFF. The CDR3, as DNA: TGCGCCAGCAGCTCCCCACCGGGACTTGACTACAATGAGCAGTTCTTC.

This clonotype showed up just a few times. The CDR3 loop reads CSAREASGPTDTQYF. CDR3 DNA: TGCAGTGCTAGAGAGGCTAGCGGACCCACAGATACGCAGTATTTT. This chain links TRBV20-1 with TRBJ2-3, with 7 bases fitting TRBD2. Germline V gives CDR1 DFQATT, CDR2 SNEGSKA (reference sequence). V was clipped by 0 bases and J by 2 bases; unmatched bases: 5. The CDR3 is 15 amino acids.

This clonotype turned up a few times. V gene TRBV20-1 combines with J gene TRBJ1-4; possibly TRBD1 for D (5 bases). CDR1 is DFQATT and CDR2 is SNEGSKA in the germline V gene (reference sequence). The CDR3 is 13 amino acids. The V gene lost 2 bases and the J gene lost 8 bases, with 12 bases spanning the gap. The CDR3 region has the DNA TGCAGTGCTAGATGGGGGATTCGGGAAAAACTGTTTTTT. It codes for CSARWGIREKLFF.

V usage is TRBV7-9 and J usage is TRBJ2-7, with 15 nucleotides matching TRBD2. Per the germline V gene, CDR1 is SEHNR and CDR2 is FQNEAQ (reference sequence). This CDR3 has 15 amino acids. The trim removed 8 bases at V and 6 bases at J, leaving 8 bases unmatched. In DNA, the CDR3 is TGTGCCAGCGGGCGGACTAGCGGGGGGGCCAGCGAGCAGTACTTC. Protein: CASGRTSGGASEQYF. The whole variable domain, remainder taken from reference TRBV7-9 and TRBJ2-7, is DTGVSQNPRHKITKRGQNVTFRCDPISEHNRLYWYRQTLGQGPEFLTYFQNEAQLEKSRLLSDRFSAERPKGSFSTLEIQRTEQGDSAMYLCASGRTSGGASEQYFGPGTRLTVT.

The V call is TRBV28, the J call TRBJ1-2; D call uncertain. Germline V gene lookup returns CDR1 MDHEN and CDR2 SYDVKM. Trimming stripped 4 bases from V and 1 base from J, with 10 bases between. This CDR3 has 14 residues. CDR3 amino acids: CASSSSTFNYGYTF. The CDR3 DNA sequence: TGTGCCAGCAGTTCCTCGACATTTAACTATGGCTACACCTTC.

This chain uses TRBV5-1 with TRBJ2-1; TRBD1 matches 7 bases. Germline loops: CDR1 SGHRS, CDR2 YFSETQ. The CDR3 runs 13 residues. The junction had 13 bases not matched to a gene; V was cut back by 4 bases and J by 15 bases. In DNA, the CDR3 is TGCGCCAGCAGCATGGGACAGAAGGAAGTGCGGTTCTTC. This gives the protein CASSMGQKEVRFF.

This clonotype was counted between two and nine times. A read error may produce the germline difference seen at one junction end. The rearrangement uses TRBV13 and TRBJ2-7, with 7 bases that match TRBD1. Germline V gene lookup returns CDR1 PRHDT and CDR2 FYEKMQ (reference sequence). The CDR3 spans 15 residues. The CDR3 region has the DNA TGTGCCAGCAGATTAGTCCGGGACAGCCACTACGAGCAGTACTTC. Translation: CASRLVRDSHYEQYF.

The chain joins TRBV6-1 to TRBJ1-6, with unresolved D. The germline V gene has CDR1 MNHNS and CDR2 SASEGT. The CDR3 is 18 amino acids. Between the trimmed V and J ends, which lost 4 bases and 0 bases, there was a span of 16 bases. CDR3 amino acids: CASSAREARSSYNSPLHF. The CDR3 nucleotides are TGTGCCAGCAGTGCCCGGGAGGCTCGAAGCTCCTATAATTCACCCCTCCACTTT.

This clonotype showed up just a few times. This rearrangement joins TRBV7-9 to TRBJ2-5; D call uncertain. The CDR3 has 14 amino acids. In germline, CDR1 is SEHNR, CDR2 FQNEAQ (reference sequence). Trimming left V 2 bases short and J 2 bases short, with 9 bases between. The DNA for the CDR3 is TGTGCCAGCAGCTTATCCCGGGTTCAAGAGACCCAGTACTTC. Translating gives CASSLSRVQETQYF.